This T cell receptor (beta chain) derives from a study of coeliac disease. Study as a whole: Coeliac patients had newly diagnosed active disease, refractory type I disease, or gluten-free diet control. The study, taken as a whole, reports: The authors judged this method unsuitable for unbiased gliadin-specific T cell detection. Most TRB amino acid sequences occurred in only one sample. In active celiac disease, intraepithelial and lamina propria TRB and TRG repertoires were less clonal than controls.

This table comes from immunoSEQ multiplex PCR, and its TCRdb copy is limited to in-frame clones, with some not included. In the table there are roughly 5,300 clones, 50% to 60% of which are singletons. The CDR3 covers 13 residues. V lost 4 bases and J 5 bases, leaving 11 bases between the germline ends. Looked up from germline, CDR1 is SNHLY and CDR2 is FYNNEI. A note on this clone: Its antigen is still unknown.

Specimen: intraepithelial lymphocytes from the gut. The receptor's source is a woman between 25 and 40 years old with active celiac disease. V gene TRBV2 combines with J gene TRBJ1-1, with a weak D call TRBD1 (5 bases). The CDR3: CASSVFRGTEAFF. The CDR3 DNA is TGTGCCAGCAGTGTATTTAGGGGAACTGAAGCTTTCTTT.